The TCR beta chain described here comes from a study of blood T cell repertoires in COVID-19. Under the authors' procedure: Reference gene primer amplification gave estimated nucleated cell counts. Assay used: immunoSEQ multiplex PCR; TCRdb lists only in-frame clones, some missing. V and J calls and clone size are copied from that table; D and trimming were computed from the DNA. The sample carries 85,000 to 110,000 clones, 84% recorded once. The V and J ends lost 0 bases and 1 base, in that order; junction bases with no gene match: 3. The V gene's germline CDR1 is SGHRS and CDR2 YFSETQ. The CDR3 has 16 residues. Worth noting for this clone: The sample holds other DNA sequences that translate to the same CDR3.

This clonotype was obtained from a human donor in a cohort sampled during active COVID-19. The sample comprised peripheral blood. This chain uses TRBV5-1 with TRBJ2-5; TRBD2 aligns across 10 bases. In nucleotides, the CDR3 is TGCGCCAGCAGCTTGGGGCTAGCGGGAGCCCAAGAGACCCAGTACTTC. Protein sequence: CASSLGLAGAQETQYF.